This TCR beta chain originates from a study of control samples from healthy donors and cancer patients. This CDR3 is built from 19 residues. Assay: immunoSEQ multiplex PCR; the TCRdb copy retains only in-frame clones and omits some. In the table there are roughly 100,000 clones, roughly 85% of which are singletons. The chain is built from TRBV21-1 and TRBJ2-3; the table's D call, TRBD2, has no DNA check behind it. TRBV21-1 is given as a pseudogene. Sequenced material: blood. This clonotype was sampled from a woman aged 45 to 65 in good health. CDR3 sequence reads: CASNPLSRPGGGFTDTQYF. Written as DNA, the CDR3 is TGTGCCAGCAACCCGCTTTCGCGCCCGGGAGGGGGCTTCACAGATACGCAGTATTTT.